This T cell receptor (beta chain) was documented in a study of blood T cell repertoires in COVID-19. Overall study: Sample material is recorded as cDNA or gDNA derived from T cells, B-cell-depleted T cells, or PBMCs.

On this clone: The sample contains more than one DNA sequence encoding this CDR3.

In the authors' methods: Amplification with reference gene primers provided the estimates of nucleated cell counts. Sequencing used immunoSEQ multiplex PCR; TCRdb keeps in-frame clones, though not all of them. That table furnishes V, J and clone size, whereas the DNA furnished D and trimming. The table records 59,000 or so clones, 80% to 85% of them present only once. The sample consisted of peripheral blood. The clonotype comes from a human donor in a cohort sampled during active COVID-19.

Here the CDR3 reads CASSVDRVFGELFF. DNA of the CDR3: TGTGCCAGCAGCGTAGATCGGGTTTTCGGGGAGCTGTTTTTT. The V gene is TRBV9, the J gene TRBJ2-2; D is unresolved. From germline, CDR1 is SGDLS and CDR2 YYNGEE. This CDR3 is 14 amino acids long. The V gene lost 0 bases and the J gene lost 7 bases, with 10 bases spanning the gap.